This T cell receptor (beta chain) comes out of a study of T cells after yellow fever vaccination. This clonotype was observed a few times. A universal primer site and UMIs were added as TCR cDNA was made by 5'RACE template switching. TCRdb called the 5' RACE reads again in MiXCR, with one record for every CDR3 protein. The top ten clones hold 3% to 3.5% of a sample with about 320,000 distinct CDR3 sequences, about 10% of them seen once. The clonotype was recovered from a man younger than 30 who received the YFV17D yellow fever vaccine. The material was CD4+ T cells sorted from PBMCs, obtained 45 days after the yellow fever booster vaccination.

CDR3: CASSSPVATEAFF. The CDR3 nucleotides read TGTGCCAGCAGCTCCCCGGTCGCCACTGAAGCTTTCTTT. This chain joins TRBV11-2 and TRBJ1-1; D gene uncertain. Trimming removed 4 bases at V and 4 bases at J, with 10 bases between. The germline V gene encodes CDR1 SGHAT and CDR2 FQNNGV. The CDR3 consists of 13 residues.